This TCR beta chain was captured by sequencing in a study of CD8+CD57+ T cells in acquired aplastic anemia. It was patients with CD8+CD57+ cell expansion by flow cytometry who were chosen for sequencing. Each of the patients presented with severe acquired aplastic anemia. According to the study, genomic DNA was the template for TCR beta VDJ and CDR3 profiling. MiXCR, applied by TCRdb to the reads, yields one record per CDR3 protein. Among 150,000 to 200,000 distinct CDR3 sequences listed, 71% were seen once. The CDR3 loop spans 13 amino acids. V gave up 5 bases and J gave up 7 bases; unmatched junction bases: 5.

The TCR was taken from a human donor with aplastic anemia. The sample taken for sequencing was sorted CD4+, CD8+, or CD8+CD57+ T cells (not recorded which) from PBMCs. This sequence joins TRBV12-3 or TRBV12-4 and TRBJ1-1; 9 bases fit TRBD1. DNA for the CDR3: TGTGCCAGCAGTCCCGGGACAGGGTATGAAGCTTTCTTT. As protein: CASSPGTGYEAFF.